This T cell receptor (beta chain) was found in a study of blood T cell repertoires in COVID-19. Across the whole study: T cells, B-cell-depleted T cells, or PBMCs provided the cDNA or gDNA that served as material.

Original data processing: Reference gene primer amplification gave nucleated cell count estimates. Sequenced by immunoSEQ multiplex PCR; TCRdb stores in-frame clones only, minus some. V and J calls and clone size are given by that table; D and trimming were obtained from the DNA. Among approximately 210,000 clones listed, 84% were seen once. The CDR3 extends over 17 amino acids. Germline-derived CDR1 and CDR2 are SGHKS and YYEKEE (reference sequence). V dropped 5 bases and J dropped 4; count of bases not matched to a gene: 12. The chain uses TRBV5-5 and TRBJ1-4, with 9 bases aligning to TRBD1. Specimen: peripheral blood. The TCR sequence derives from a human donor in a cohort sampled during active COVID-19. CDR3 protein: CASRPGTGRPHNEKLFF. The CDR3 DNA reads as TGTGCCAGCAGGCCCGGGACAGGGCGCCCCCATAATGAAAAACTGTTTTTT.